The 20 T cell receptor beta chains presented below share a single source sample, sequenced in a study of blood T cell repertoires in COVID-19. Measured with immunoSEQ multiplex PCR; TCRdb has only the in-frame clones, and not every one. The sample includes about 90,000 clones, 75% to 90% of them seen just once. The material sequenced was peripheral blood. Source of these receptors: an elderly man with active or convalescent COVID-19.

The table lists this clone with a count of one. V and J are TRBV4-2 and TRBJ2-7; TRBD2 is a possible D gene (7 bases). This CDR3 region has 12 residues. Per the germline V gene, CDR1 is LGHNA and CDR2 is YNFKEQ. Trimming stripped 6 bases from V and 7 bases from J, with 13 bases between. The CDR3 DNA is TGTGCCAGCAGGGGGGGGAGGGGGGAGCAGTACTTC. As protein: CASRGGRGEQYF.

The chain links TRBV5-4 to TRBJ1-1, with D unclear. CDR3 length: 13 residues. Trimming removed 4 bases from V and 12 bases from J, with 19 bases in between. Germline V gene data show CDR1 as SGHNT and CDR2 as YYREEE (reference sequence). The DNA of the CDR3 is TGTGCCAGCAGCCCATCCGGATTGGGCCCGTCTTTCTTT. Its protein is CASSPSGLGPSFF.

V gene TRBV19 combines with J gene TRBJ2-2; 11 bases agree with TRBD1. The length of the CDR3 is 15 residues. With 7 bases clipped from V and 4 bases from J, the junction kept 5 bases outside the gene matches. Germline CDR1 reads LNHDA; CDR2 reads SQIVND (reference sequence). CDR3 coding DNA: TGTGCCAGTATCCGGGACAGGGGGAGCACCGGGGAGCTGTTTTTT. Translation gives CASIRDRGSTGELFF.

The V gene is TRBV11-2, the J gene TRBJ1-3, with 7 bases that match TRBD1. The trim removed 4 bases at V and 2 bases at J, leaving 5 bases unmatched. This CDR3 spans 15 amino acids. Germline V lookup: CDR1 SGHAT, CDR2 FQNNGV. Here the CDR3 DNA reads TGTGCCAGCAGCTCCCGACAGGGTCCTGGAAACACCATATATTTT. Translated: CASSSRQGPGNTIYF.

For the CDR3, the DNA is TGTGCCAGCTCACCACCGACAGCCTACGAGCAGTACTTC. Its protein product is CASSPPTAYEQYF. The J gene is TRBJ2-7, the V gene TRBV18; D perhaps matches TRBD1 (5 bases). The ends were cut back, 0 bases at V and 2 bases at J, with 5 bases in the middle. The CDR3 contains 13 residues. The V gene's germline CDR1 is KGHSH and CDR2 LQKENI.

J is TRBJ2-1 and V is TRBV5-4; perhaps TRBD2 as D (5 bases). Germline V gene sequence: CDR1 SGHNT, CDR2 YYREEE (reference sequence). Between the trimmed V and J ends, which lost 4 bases and 5 bases, there was a span of 13 bases. The CDR3 loop spans 14 amino acids. CDR3 DNA: TGTGCCAGCAGCCATAGAGGGCCCGACAATGAGCAGTTCTTC. It is translated as CASSHRGPDNEQFF.

V usage is TRBV3-1 (or the pseudogene TRBV3-2) and J usage is TRBJ2-7; 10 bases fit TRBD2. The CDR3 extends over 15 amino acids. CDR1 LGHDT and CDR2 YNNKEL come from the germline V gene (reference sequence). V trimming: 2 bases; J trimming: 6 bases; junction bases outside the gene matches: 7. The CDR3 spells CASSQSSGRAGEQYF. DNA of the CDR3: TGTGCCAGCAGCCAAAGCAGCGGGAGGGCCGGCGAGCAGTACTTC.

This clone was seen more than once but under ten times. This rearrangement joins TRBV6-2 or TRBV6-3 to TRBJ1-1; D not resolved. Germline-derived CDR1 and CDR2 are MNHEY and SVGEGT. Trimming left V 5 bases short and J 1 base short, with 8 bases between. This CDR3 comprises 13 residues. Here the CDR3 DNA reads TGTGCCAGCAGTCAGACACAGAACACTGAAGCTTTCTTT. Its translation is CASSQTQNTEAFF.

V gene TRBV7-3 combines with J gene TRBJ1-1, with D unclear. The germline V and J ends were trimmed by 5 bases and 1 base, with 17 bases remaining between them. Germline V lookup: CDR1 SGHTA, CDR2 FQGTGA. CDR3 size: 16 residues. In DNA, the CDR3 is TGTGCCAGCAGCCCCCAGGCGCCAACGACGAACACTGAAGCTTTCTTT. It is translated as CASSPQAPTTNTEAFF.

The chain recombines TRBV4-2 with TRBJ2-5, with TRBD2 matching 11 bases. Losses at the gene ends were 1 base for V and 4 bases for J; bases not matched to a gene: 2. The germline CDR1 and CDR2 sequences are LGHNA and YNFKEQ. This CDR3 is 15 amino acids long. For the CDR3, the DNA is TGTGCCAGCAGCCAAGCTCTAGCGGGAGGAGAGACCCAGTACTTC. As protein: CASSQALAGGETQYF.

This clone was found once. The chain links TRBV7-2 to TRBJ2-3; TRBD2 might be the D (6 bases). The germline V gene encodes CDR1 SGHTA and CDR2 FQGNSA. There are 16 residues in the CDR3. V was clipped by 5 bases and J by 0 bases, with 15 bases between them. In DNA, the CDR3 is TGTGCCAGCAGCGCGGGACTTTCGACCAGCACAGATACGCAGTATTTT. This gives the protein CASSAGLSTSTDTQYF.

The rearrangement links TRBV19 to TRBJ2-7; 12 bases are a match to TRBD2. The V segment lost 2 bases and the J segment 4 bases; nucleotides outside the gene matches: 12. Germline loops: CDR1 LNHDA, CDR2 SQIVND (reference sequence). The CDR3 has 18 residues. The CDR3 DNA is TGTGCCAGTAGTATATCCAAGAGACGGACTAGCGGGACTTACGAGCAGTACTTC. Its translation is CASSISKRRTSGTYEQYF.

CDR3 residues: CASSQDNYYEQYF. In DNA form, the CDR3 reads TGTGCCAGCAGCCAAGATAATTACTACGAGCAGTACTTC. The genes are TRBV3-1 (or the pseudogene TRBV3-2) and TRBJ2-7, with no clear D. The CDR3 has 13 amino acids. Germline V gives CDR1 LGHDT, CDR2 YNNKEL (reference sequence). V dropped 0 bases and J dropped 3 bases, with 6 bases sitting between them.

Judged by abundance, this clone is medium-sized. The chain has TRBV19 and TRBJ2-1; D not certain. V lost 6 bases, J lost 9 bases, and 15 bases lay in between. Germline CDR1 reads LNHDA; CDR2 reads SQIVND (reference sequence). The CDR3 totals 13 residues. The CDR3 bases are TGTGCCAGTAGGAGTGGCGGCTGGCTTGAGCAGTTCTTC. Translation: CASRSGGWLEQFF.

The genes are TRBV11-3 and TRBJ1-1, with D perhaps matching TRBD1 (6 bases). CDR1 and CDR2 (germline): SGHNT, YENEEA. CDR3 length: 13 residues. V shed 0 bases and J shed 5 bases, with 7 bases lying between them. DNA for the CDR3: TGTGCCAGCAGCTTAGACGGACAGACTGAAGCTTTCTTT. This encodes CASSLDGQTEAFF.

The chain joins TRBV6-2 or TRBV6-3 to TRBJ1-5; D is unresolved. Trimming removed 5 bases at V and 2 bases at J, with 16 bases between. Germline V gene lookup returns CDR1 MNHEY and CDR2 SVGEGT. The CDR3 has 16 residues. The CDR3 nucleotides are TGTGCCAGCAGTCCCTACGGGAACGGGGGCAATCAGCCCCAGCATTTT. This codes for CASSPYGNGGNQPQHF.

A few counts support this clone. CDR3 region: CASSPSQGTGELFF. The CDR3 nucleotides are TGTGCCAGCAGTCCGTCCCAGGGTACCGGGGAGCTGTTTTTT. The chain employs TRBV28 and TRBJ2-2; D is perhaps TRBD1 (5 bases). Looked up from germline, CDR1 is MDHEN and CDR2 is SYDVKM. The V end was cut by 5 bases, the J end by 5 bases, with 12 bases between. The CDR3 sequence is 14 residues long.

This clone has only a few counts. The V gene is TRBV4-1, the J gene TRBJ1-2; TRBD1 aligns across 10 bases. CDR3 length: 15 amino acids. The trim removed 3 bases at V and 5 bases at J, leaving 6 bases unmatched. Germline CDR1 is MGHRA and CDR2 is YSYEKL. The CDR3 loop reads CASSQRDRGLYGYTF. The CDR3 DNA sequence: TGCGCCAGCAGCCAGCGGGACAGGGGTTTGTATGGCTACACCTTC.

V is TRBV5-1 and J is TRBJ2-1; D remains unclear. The germline CDR1 and CDR2 sequences are SGHRS and YFSETQ. Trimming stripped 4 bases from V and 9 bases from J, with 11 bases between. The length of the CDR3 is 12 residues. The CDR3 here is CASSAVGSEQFF. CDR3 DNA: TGCGCCAGCAGCGCGGTGGGTTCTGAGCAGTTCTTC.

With respect to this clone: This same CDR3 is encoded by further DNA sequences in the sample. V is TRBV18 and J is TRBJ1-5; D remains unclear. CDR1 KGHSH and CDR2 LQKENI come from the germline V gene. Trimming took 2 bases from V and 4 from J, leaving 6 bases between them. CDR3 length: 13 amino acids. The chain's CDR3 is CASSPSGNQPQHF. The CDR3 coding sequence is TGTGCCAGCTCACCATCGGGGAATCAGCCCCAGCATTTT.